The next 15 T cell receptor beta chains were all read from a single sample in a study of cytomegalovirus exposure and HLA in healthy donors. The PCR contained 60 Vbeta and 13 Jbeta primers. Produced via immunoSEQ multiplex PCR; TCRdb's table is partial and in-frame only. This repertoire shows over 130,000 clones, around 75% found once; its top ten account for 1.5% to 2%. Source material: PBMCs. The receptors here all came from a woman in her 30s in good health and CMV-seronegative.

The V and J genes are TRBV6-5 and TRBJ2-1; D is perhaps TRBD2 (5 bases). This CDR3 has 15 residues. Between the trimmed V and J ends, which lost 5 bases and 4 bases, there was a span of 15 bases. CDR1 is MNHEY and CDR2 is SVGAGI in the germline V gene. The CDR3 region is CASSPDYDGYNEQFF. The DNA for the CDR3 is TGTGCCAGCAGTCCCGACTACGACGGTTACAATGAGCAGTTCTTC.

The chain is built from TRBV30 and TRBJ2-2; D possibly corresponds to TRBD2 (6 bases). V lost 0 bases and J lost 2, with 13 bases in between. The CDR3 contains 16 residues. Germline V gene data show CDR1 as GTSNPN and CDR2 as SVGIG (reference sequence). The CDR3 nucleotides read TGTGCCTGGAGTGTACCCGAGACTAGAAACACCGGGGAGCTGTTTTTT. Translation gives CAWSVPETRNTGELFF. The full variable domain, its missing parts supplied by reference TRBV30 and TRBJ2-2, is SQTIHQWPATLVQPVGSPLSLECTVEGTSNPNLYWYRQAAGRGLQLLFYSVGIGQISSEVPQNLSASRPQDRQFILSSKKLLLSDSGFYLCAWSVPETRNTGELFFGEGSRLTVL.

This sequence joins TRBV19 and TRBJ2-3; D remains unclear. CDR1 is LNHDA, CDR2 SQIVND, per germline (reference sequence). This CDR3 has 18 amino acids. Trimming removed 5 bases at V and 0 bases at J, with 21 bases between. The CDR3: CASSPLGWRSASTDTQYF. The CDR3 DNA sequence: TGTGCCAGTAGTCCGTTGGGTTGGCGCAGCGCTAGCACAGATACGCAGTATTTT.

DNA of the CDR3: TGCGCCAGCAGCTCGGGGGGGACAGCGGTCGATGAGCAGTTCTTC. Translated, it gives CASSSGGTAVDEQFF. The chain uses TRBV5-1 and TRBJ2-1; D possibly corresponds to TRBD2 (8 bases). Germline-derived CDR1 and CDR2 are SGHRS and YFSETQ. This CDR3 is 15 amino acids long. V lost 3 bases, J lost 8 bases, and 18 bases lay in between.

This chain connects TRBV9 to TRBJ2-1; 7 nucleotides line up with TRBD2. Germline CDR1 SGDLS, CDR2 YYNGEE. J gave up 4 bases and V 4 bases, and 8 bases lay outside the gene matches. The CDR3 consists of 15 residues. The CDR3 is CASSPRGDRYNEQFF. The DNA of the CDR3 is TGTGCCAGCAGCCCCCGGGGGGATAGGTACAATGAGCAGTTCTTC.

The rearrangement uses TRBV28 and TRBJ2-5, with 9 bases fitting TRBD1. V lost 5 bases to trimming and J lost 5 bases; unmatched junction nucleotides: 9. The CDR3 loop spans 15 amino acids. The germline gives CDR1 MDHEN, CDR2 SYDVKM. The CDR3 nucleotides read TGTGCCAGCAGTAGTCCCGGGACAGGGTGGGAGACCCAGTACTTC. It encodes CASSSPGTGWETQYF.

CDR3 DNA: TGCGCCAGCAGCCAACCCCTTTTGGGGGCAAATGAAAAACTGTTTTTT. Protein: CASSQPLLGANEKLFF. The chain is built from TRBV4-1 and TRBJ1-4; the D gene is possibly TRBD1 (6 bases). This CDR3 region has 16 residues. CDR1 and CDR2 from the germline V gene are MGHRA and YSYEKL. V was pared by 2 bases and J by 5 bases, with 15 bases between.

The chain joins TRBV28 to TRBJ1-3; 7 bases agree with TRBD1. This CDR3 has 15 residues. Germline V gives CDR1 MDHEN, CDR2 SYDVKM. V shed 5 bases and J 2 bases; nucleotides not matched to a gene: 6. DNA for the CDR3: TGTGCCAGCAGTACATCGACAGGGACTGGAAACACCATATATTTT. Protein: CASSTSTGTGNTIYF.

There are a few counts of this clone. The J gene is TRBJ1-1, the V gene TRBV9; 8 bases are shared with TRBD1. In germline, CDR1 is SGDLS, CDR2 YYNGEE. V lost 4 bases and J lost 1; bases outside the gene matches: 9. The CDR3 consists of 16 residues. CDR3 sequence reads: CASSPDTGGGNTEAFF. CDR3 DNA: TGTGCCAGCAGCCCGGACACAGGGGGAGGGAACACTGAAGCTTTCTTT.

The V gene is TRBV5-4, the J gene TRBJ2-2; no reliable D call. This CDR3 region has 14 residues. Germline V gene sequence: CDR1 SGHNT, CDR2 YYREEE (reference sequence). V was cut by 0 bases and J by 1 base, with 4 bases left in between. CDR3 coding DNA: TGTGCCAGCAGCTTGGCCGTGAACACCGGGGAGCTGTTTTTT. It encodes CASSLAVNTGELFF.

The chain has TRBV9 and TRBJ1-3; no clear D gene. The germline V gene encodes CDR1 SGDLS and CDR2 YYNGEE. The CDR3 sequence is 14 residues long. The V end lost 0 bases, the J end lost 0 bases, and 4 bases lay between the germline ends. The CDR3 nucleotides read TGTGCCAGCAGCGTAGATCTCTCTGGAAACACCATATATTTT. As protein: CASSVDLSGNTIYF.

The chain employs TRBV7-2 and TRBJ2-3; tentative D call: TRBD2 (6 bases). The CDR3 length is 15 residues. The germline gives CDR1 SGHTA, CDR2 FQGNSA. V lost 2 bases and J 2 bases, leaving 11 bases between the germline ends. In DNA, the CDR3 is TGTGCCAGCAGCTTACAGCGGGTCAACACAGATACGCAGTATTTT. The encoded protein is CASSLQRVNTDTQYF.

V and J are TRBV11-2 and TRBJ2-6; D is uncertain. The CDR3 has 17 residues. The germline V and J ends were trimmed by 1 base and 2 bases, with 12 bases remaining between them. Germline-derived CDR1 and CDR2 are SGHAT and FQNNGV. CDR3 sequence: CASSLAQIAAGANVLTF. As DNA, the CDR3 is TGTGCCAGCAGCTTAGCTCAAATAGCAGCTGGGGCCAACGTCCTGACTTTC.

This rearrangement joins TRBV4-3 to TRBJ2-7, with TRBD2 matching over 9 bases. The V and J ends lost 4 bases and 5 bases, in that order; junction bases with no gene match: 9. Germline CDR1 is LGHNA and CDR2 is YSLEER. The length of the CDR3 is 15 residues. The CDR3 loop reads CASSRLAGEMDEQYF. The CDR3 DNA is TGCGCCAGCAGCCGATTAGCGGGAGAGATGGACGAGCAGTACTTC.

This chain uses TRBV4-1 with TRBJ2-1; D is unresolved. Trimming shortened V by 4 bases and J by 1 base, and 14 bases separated the two germline ends. The CDR3 is 16 amino acids. Looked up from germline, CDR1 is MGHRA and CDR2 is YSYEKL. CDR3: CASSPPLAESYNEQFF. For the CDR3, the DNA is TGCGCCAGCAGCCCACCTCTTGCGGAGTCCTACAATGAGCAGTTCTTC.